Listed here are 4 T cell receptor beta chains from one sample, sequenced in a study of blood T cell repertoires in COVID-19 (dated by TCRdb to the early 2020s). Library prep was done by the immunoSEQ multiplex PCR assay. The table comes from immuneACCESS by way of TCRdb, which keeps in-frame sequences with V and J called. Part of the clones is missing from these tables; in studies checked, under half for an unresolved V gene and the rest for unknown reasons. The table for this sample lists some 370,000 clones; 90% of them were counted only once. The ten largest clones represent 5% to 8.5% of the sample. Sequencing input: peripheral blood. Source of these receptors: a man between 18 and 35 years old with active or convalescent COVID-19.

The CDR3 protein is CASVGQGDSNYGYTF. The CDR3 DNA is TGTGCCAGCGTGGGACAGGGGGATTCTAACTATGGCTACACCTTC. J is TRBJ1-2 and V is TRBV6-5; 11 bases are shared with TRBD1. In germline, CDR1 is MNHEY, CDR2 SVGAGI. The CDR3 totals 15 residues. V shed 8 bases, J shed 0 bases, and the junction held 5 bases outside the gene matches.

The sample holds a few counts of this clone. The chain uses TRBV28 and TRBJ2-5, with 14 bases aligning to TRBD2. The V gene's germline CDR1 is MDHEN and CDR2 SYDVKM. Trimming removed 7 bases from V and 4 bases from J; junction bases left unmatched: 8. The CDR3 sequence is 16 residues long. The CDR3 reads CASTIGGLAGGETQYF. The CDR3 DNA follows: TGTGCCAGCACTATTGGTGGACTAGCGGGAGGAGAGACCCAGTACTTC. Based on the CDR3 plus reference TRBV28 and TRBJ2-5, the full variable domain is DVKVTQSSRYLVKRTGEKVFLECVQDMDHENMFWYRQDPGLGLRLIYFSYDVKMKEKGDIPEGYSVSREKKERFSLILESASTNQTSMYLCASTIGGLAGGETQYFGPGTRLLVL.

J is TRBJ2-3 and V is TRBV19; 7 bases match TRBD2. Trimming removed 9 bases from V and 6 bases from J; junction bases left unmatched: 15. The CDR3 loop spans 15 amino acids. Germline loops: CDR1 LNHDA, CDR2 SQIVND (reference sequence). The CDR3 sequence is CASASTGGGLDTQYF. As DNA, the CDR3 is TGTGCCAGCGCCTCAACGGGAGGCGGTCTTGATACGCAGTATTTT.

The gene calls are TRBV7-8 and TRBJ1-1; tentatively, D is TRBD1 (6 bases). The V end was cut by 5 bases, the J end by 1 base, with 14 bases between. This CDR3 comprises 15 residues. Germline lookup yields CDR1 SGHVS and CDR2 FQNEAQ. CDR3 DNA sequence: TGTGCCAGCAGCCAAGAGGACAGATGGAACACTGAAGCTTTCTTT. Residues: CASSQEDRWNTEAFF.